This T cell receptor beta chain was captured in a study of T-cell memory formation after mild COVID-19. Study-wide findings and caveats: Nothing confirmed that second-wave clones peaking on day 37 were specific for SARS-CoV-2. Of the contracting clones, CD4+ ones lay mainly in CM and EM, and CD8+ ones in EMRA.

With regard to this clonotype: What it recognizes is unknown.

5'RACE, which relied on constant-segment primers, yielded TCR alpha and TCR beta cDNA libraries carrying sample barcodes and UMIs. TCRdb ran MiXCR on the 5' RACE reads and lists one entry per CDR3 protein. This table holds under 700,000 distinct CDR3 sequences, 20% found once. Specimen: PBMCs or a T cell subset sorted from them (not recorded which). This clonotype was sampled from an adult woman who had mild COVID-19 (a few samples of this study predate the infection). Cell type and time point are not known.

CDR3 in DNA: TGTGCCACCCAACCGGCAGGGGGGACTGAAGCTTTCTTT. It encodes CATQPAGGTEAFF. The chain carries TRBV6-6 and TRBJ1-1; 7 bases are a match to TRBD1. In germline, CDR1 is MNHNY, CDR2 SVGAGI (reference sequence). The CDR3 runs to 13 residues. The V segment lost 10 bases and the J segment 5 bases; nucleotides outside the gene matches: 10.